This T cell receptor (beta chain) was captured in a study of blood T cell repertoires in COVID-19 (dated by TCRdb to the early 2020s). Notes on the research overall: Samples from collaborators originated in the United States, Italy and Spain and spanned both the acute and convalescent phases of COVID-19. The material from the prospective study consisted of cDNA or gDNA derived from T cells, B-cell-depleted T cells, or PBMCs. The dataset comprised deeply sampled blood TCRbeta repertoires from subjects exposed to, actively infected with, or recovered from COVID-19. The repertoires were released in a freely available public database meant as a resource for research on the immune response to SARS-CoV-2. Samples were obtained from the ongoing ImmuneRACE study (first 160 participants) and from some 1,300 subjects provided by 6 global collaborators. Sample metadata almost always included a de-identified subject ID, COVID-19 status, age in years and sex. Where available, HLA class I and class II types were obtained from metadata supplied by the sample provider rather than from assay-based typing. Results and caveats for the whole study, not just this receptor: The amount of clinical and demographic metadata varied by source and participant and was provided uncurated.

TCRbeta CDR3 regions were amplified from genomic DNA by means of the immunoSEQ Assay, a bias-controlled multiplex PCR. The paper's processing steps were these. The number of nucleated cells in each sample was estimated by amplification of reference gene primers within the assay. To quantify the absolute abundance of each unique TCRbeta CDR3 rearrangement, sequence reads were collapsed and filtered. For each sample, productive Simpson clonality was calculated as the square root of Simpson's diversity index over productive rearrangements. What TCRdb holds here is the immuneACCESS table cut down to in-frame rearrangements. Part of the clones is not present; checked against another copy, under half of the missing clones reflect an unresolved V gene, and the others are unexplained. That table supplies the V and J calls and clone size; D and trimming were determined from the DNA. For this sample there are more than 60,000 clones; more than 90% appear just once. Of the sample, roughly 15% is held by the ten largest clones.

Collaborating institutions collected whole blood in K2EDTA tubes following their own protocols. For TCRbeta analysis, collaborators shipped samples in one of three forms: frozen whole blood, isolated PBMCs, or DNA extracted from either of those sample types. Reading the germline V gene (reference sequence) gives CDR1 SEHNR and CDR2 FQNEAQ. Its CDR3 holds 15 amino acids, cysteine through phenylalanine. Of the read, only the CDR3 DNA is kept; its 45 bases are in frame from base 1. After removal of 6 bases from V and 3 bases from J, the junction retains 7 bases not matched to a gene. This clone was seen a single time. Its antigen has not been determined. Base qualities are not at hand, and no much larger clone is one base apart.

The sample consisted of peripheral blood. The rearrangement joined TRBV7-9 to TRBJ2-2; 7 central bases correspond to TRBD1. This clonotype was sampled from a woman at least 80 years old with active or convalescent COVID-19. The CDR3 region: CASSSTGIDTGELFF. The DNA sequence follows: TGTGCCAGCAGTTCGACAGGGATTGACACCGGGGAGCTGTTTTTT.